Listed below are T cell receptor beta chains from one sample, sequenced in a study of T cells in Graves' hyperthyroidism and ophthalmopathy. TCRdb analysed the multiplex PCR reads with MiXCR anew, one entry per CDR3 protein. The sample contains more than 300,000 distinct CDR3 sequences, less than 20% of which appear only once. Sample: blood. All receptors come from a man aged 18 to 30 with Graves' ophthalmopathy. The CDR3 runs from the conserved cysteine through the conserved F or W. The order of the fields is CDR3 DNA, CDR3 protein, D gene, J gene, clone size, V gene. D genes are given only for firm matches. Some rows mark clone size as missing; the rest say once, few, many or name a class of expanded clone.

cdr3_nt: TGTGCCAGCAGCCTCCTCGGGGAGACCAACACTGAAGCTTTCTTT
cdr3_aa: CASSLLGETNTEAFF
d_call: -
j_call: TRBJ1-1
clone_size: many
v_call: TRBV3-1

cdr3_nt: TGTGCCACCAGTGATTTGGGGGGACAGGGCTACAATGAGCAGTTCTTC
cdr3_aa: CATSDLGGQGYNEQFF
d_call: TRBD1
j_call: TRBJ2-1
clone_size: few
v_call: TRBV24-1

cdr3_nt: TGTGCCAGCAGCCCCCTACGTACTTCACCCCTCCACTTT
cdr3_aa: CASSPLRTSPLHF
d_call: -
j_call: TRBJ1-6
clone_size: few
v_call: TRBV14

cdr3_nt: TGTGCCAGCAGTCTCACGGGGGGGCGAGGAGAGACCCAGTACTTC
cdr3_aa: CASSLTGGRGETQYF
d_call: TRBD2
j_call: TRBJ2-5
clone_size: few
v_call: TRBV7-3

cdr3_nt: TGTGCCAGCAGCCGCGGGACTAGCGGGGGCTCAGATACGCAGTATTTT
cdr3_aa: CASSRGTSGGSDTQYF
d_call: TRBD2
j_call: TRBJ2-3
clone_size: -
v_call: TRBV7-3

cdr3_nt: TGTGCCAGCAGCGGTCGGACAGGGGAGAACACTGAAGCTTTCTTT
cdr3_aa: CASSGRTGENTEAFF
d_call: TRBD1
j_call: TRBJ1-1
clone_size: many
v_call: TRBV11-2

cdr3_nt: TGTGCCACCAGCACTAGCGGGGAGAACTCCTACGAGCAGTACTTC
cdr3_aa: CATSTSGENSYEQYF
d_call: TRBD2
j_call: TRBJ2-7
clone_size: -
v_call: TRBV15

cdr3_nt: TGTGCCAGCAGGGGACAGGACACGAAGGGGGAGCTGTTTTTT
cdr3_aa: CASRGQDTKGELFF
d_call: TRBD1
j_call: TRBJ2-2
clone_size: -
v_call: TRBV11-3

cdr3_nt: TGTGCCAGCAGCAGTGTTGGGGGGGAGAACACTGAAGCTTTCTTT
cdr3_aa: CASSSVGGENTEAFF
d_call: -
j_call: TRBJ1-1
clone_size: many
v_call: TRBV3-1

cdr3_nt: TGTGCCATCGGGCGGGACGGGTACTCCTACGAGCAGTACTTC
cdr3_aa: CAIGRDGYSYEQYF
d_call: -
j_call: TRBJ2-7
clone_size: many
v_call: TRBV6-1

cdr3_nt: TGTGCCAGCAGACCAACCACAGATACGCAGTATTTT
cdr3_aa: CASRPTTDTQYF
d_call: -
j_call: TRBJ2-3
clone_size: many
v_call: TRBV27

cdr3_nt: TGTGCCAGCAGCCAGGAGGGAAGTGTCCAAGAGACCCAGTACTTC
cdr3_aa: CASSQEGSVQETQYF
d_call: -
j_call: TRBJ2-5
clone_size: many
v_call: TRBV3-1

cdr3_nt: TGTGCCAGCTCAGCAGGGCCTTCCGCAGATACGCAGTATTTT
cdr3_aa: CASSAGPSADTQYF
d_call: -
j_call: TRBJ2-3
clone_size: many
v_call: TRBV18

cdr3_nt: TGCAGTGCTAGAGTTGGCGGGAGGAACACTGAAGCTTTCTTT
cdr3_aa: CSARVGGRNTEAFF
d_call: -
j_call: TRBJ1-1
clone_size: -
v_call: TRBV20-1

cdr3_nt: TGTGCCAGCAGTTTATCGCTGGGTTCGAGCACTGAAGCTTTCTTT
cdr3_aa: CASSLSLGSSTEAFF
d_call: -
j_call: TRBJ1-1
clone_size: -
v_call: TRBV27

cdr3_nt: TGTGCCAGCACGCCCGGGGGGCAGGTCGATGAGCAGTTCTTC
cdr3_aa: CASTPGGQVDEQFF
d_call: -
j_call: TRBJ2-1
clone_size: many
v_call: TRBV6-2/TRBV6-3

cdr3_nt: TGTGCCAGCGGGGGGAGTTGGAACACTGAAGCTTTCTTT
cdr3_aa: CASGGSWNTEAFF
d_call: -
j_call: TRBJ1-1
clone_size: many
v_call: TRBV2

cdr3_nt: TGTGCCAGCTCACCGAGAGAGAGCTCCTATAATTCACCCCTCCACTTT
cdr3_aa: CASSPRESSYNSPLHF
d_call: -
j_call: TRBJ1-6
clone_size: -
v_call: TRBV18

cdr3_nt: TGTGCCAGCTCACCGGGAGGGGACAGTGAAGCTTTCTTT
cdr3_aa: CASSPGGDSEAFF
d_call: TRBD1
j_call: TRBJ1-1
clone_size: many
v_call: TRBV18

cdr3_nt: TGTGCCAGCAGCGTAGAAGCTAATGAAAAACTGTTTTTT
cdr3_aa: CASSVEANEKLFF
d_call: -
j_call: TRBJ1-4
clone_size: many
v_call: TRBV9

cdr3_nt: TGTGCCAGCAGCTTAGCGGGGGGGAAACGAGAGCAGTTCTTC
cdr3_aa: CASSLAGGKREQFF
d_call: TRBD2
j_call: TRBJ2-1
clone_size: many
v_call: TRBV7-6

cdr3_nt: TGCGCCAGCGGGGTGGGTTTTGCTAATGAAAAACTGTTTTTT
cdr3_aa: CASGVGFANEKLFF
d_call: -
j_call: TRBJ1-4
clone_size: -
v_call: TRBV5-1